The 12 T cell receptor beta chains below were found in one sample sequenced in a study of PD-1 blockade in classical Hodgkin lymphoma. Here immunoSEQ multiplex PCR was the method, and the copy in TCRdb shows in-frame clones only, minus some. This table has approximately 49,000 clones, 80% appearing once. Noted time point: cycle 4 day 1 (C4D1), after five to seven weeks of nivolumab. Patients all relapsed after autologous stem cell transplantation, and there was variation in brentuximab vedotin exposure. The sample here was peripheral blood mononuclear cells (PBMCs), taken before the fourth cycle of nivolumab. These receptors all stem from a human donor with classical Hodgkin lymphoma.

The chain links TRBV2 to TRBJ1-6; D is ambiguous. The CDR3 length is 11 residues. With 5 bases removed from V and 9 bases from J, the gap between germline ends came to 5 bases. Germline-derived CDR1 and CDR2 are SNHLY and FYNNEI. The chain's CDR3 is CASSRVSPLHF. The CDR3 DNA is TGTGCCAGCAGTCGCGTTTCACCCCTCCACTTT.

This chain uses TRBV19 with TRBJ2-7; 12 bases are shared with TRBD2. The CDR3 covers 15 residues. V lost 3 bases and J lost 6; bases outside the gene matches: 6. Germline assignment: CDR1 LNHDA and CDR2 SQIVND (reference sequence). The CDR3 is CASSIVPSGGAEQYF. The CDR3 DNA is TGTGCCAGTAGTATCGTCCCTAGCGGGGGGGCCGAGCAGTACTTC.

The CDR3: CASSKGTPVAGELFF. Written as DNA, the CDR3 is TGTGCCAGCAGTAAGGGGACCCCCGTAGCCGGGGAGCTGTTTTTT. The chain combines TRBV14 with TRBJ2-2, with D tentatively TRBD1 or TRBD2 (5 bases each). The CDR3 totals 15 residues. V shed 6 bases and J shed 6 bases, with 17 bases lying between them. CDR1 SGHDN and CDR2 FVKESK come from the germline V gene.

The chain employs TRBV5-6 and TRBJ2-2; 8 nucleotides align to TRBD1. The CDR3 loop spans 15 amino acids. V shed 4 bases and J 0 bases; nucleotides not matched to a gene: 2. CDR1 is SGHDT, CDR2 YYEEEE, per germline. The CDR3 DNA follows: TGTGCCAGCAGCCGGACAGGGACGAACACCGGGGAGCTGTTTTTT. Encoded protein: CASSRTGTNTGELFF.

The chain uses TRBV19 and TRBJ2-1; TRBD1 is a possible D gene (5 bases). The CDR3 totals 14 residues. V gave up 1 base and J gave up 5 bases, with 9 bases separating them. The germline CDR1 and CDR2 sequences are LNHDA and SQIVND (reference sequence). The CDR3 DNA follows: TGTGCCAGTAGTATAGGGGCAGGGAACAATGAGCAGTTCTTC. This sequence encodes CASSIGAGNNEQFF. The variable domain in full, completed from reference TRBV19 and TRBJ2-1, reads DGGITQSPKYLFRKEGQNVTLSCEQNLNHDAMYWYRQDPGQGLRLIYYSQIVNDFQKGDIAEGYSVSREKKESFPLTVTSAQKNPTAFYLCASSIGAGNNEQFFGPGTRLTVL.

The V gene is TRBV28, the J gene TRBJ1-1; D uncertain. The germline V and J ends were trimmed by 5 bases and 0 bases, with 13 bases remaining between them. This CDR3 region has 15 residues. The germline CDR1 and CDR2 sequences are MDHEN and SYDVKM. The CDR3: CASSPPRAVNTEAFF. In DNA form, the CDR3 reads TGTGCCAGCAGTCCCCCCCGGGCGGTGAACACTGAAGCTTTCTTT.

This chain joins TRBV9 and TRBJ2-7; perhaps D is TRBD1 or TRBD2 (5 bases each). Trimming removed 2 bases from V and 4 bases from J, with 13 bases in between. The length of the CDR3 is 14 residues. Germline V gene lookup returns CDR1 SGDLS and CDR2 YYNGEE. CDR3 residues: CASSVGQGAYEQYF. The CDR3 nucleotides are TGTGCCAGCAGCGTCGGGCAGGGAGCATACGAGCAGTACTTC. The entire variable domain, with the rest obtained from reference TRBV9 and TRBJ2-7, is as follows: DSGVTQTPKHLITATGQRVTLRCSPRSGDLSVYWYQQSLDQGLQFLIQYYNGEERAKGNILERFSAQQFPDLHSELNLSSLELGDSALYFCASSVGQGAYEQYFGPGTRLTVT.

This chain connects TRBV19 to TRBJ1-4; D is ambiguous. The CDR3 runs 15 residues. Trimming removed 1 base from V and 0 bases from J, with 6 bases in between. From germline, CDR1 is LNHDA and CDR2 SQIVND (reference sequence). The CDR3: CASSIVGPTNEKLFF. DNA of the CDR3: TGTGCCAGTAGTATAGTAGGGCCAACTAATGAAAAACTGTTTTTT.

This clone showed up just a few times. This rearrangement joins TRBV9 to TRBJ1-2; no firm D call. There are 14 residues in the CDR3. V lost 3 bases and J lost 7, with 16 bases in between. CDR1 SGDLS and CDR2 YYNGEE come from the germline V gene. Here the CDR3 reads CASSGGLEVVGYTF. The DNA of the CDR3 is TGTGCCAGCAGCGGGGGATTGGAGGTCGTTGGCTACACCTTC. The full variable domain, with the rest looked up from reference TRBV9 and TRBJ1-2, is DSGVTQTPKHLITATGQRVTLRCSPRSGDLSVYWYQQSLDQGLQFLIQYYNGEERAKGNILERFSAQQFPDLHSELNLSSLELGDSALYFCASSGGLEVVGYTFGSGTRLTVV.

V gene TRBV5-3 combines with J gene TRBJ1-6; the D is unclear. TRBV5-3 is an ORF, and what it does is uncertain. CDR3 length: 13 residues. With 1 base removed from V and 6 bases from J, the gap between germline ends came to 5 bases. DNA of the CDR3: TGTGCCAGAAGCTTGAGAGGTAATTCACCCCTCCACTTT. Protein: CARSLRGNSPLHF.

This sequence joins TRBV25-1 and TRBJ2-3; 10 nucleotides match TRBD1. The trim removed 8 bases at V and 4 bases at J, leaving 6 bases unmatched. CDR3 length equals 14 residues. Germline CDR1 is MGHDK and CDR2 is SYGVNS. In DNA form, the CDR3 reads TGTGCCAGCCGGACCGGGACAGGGGCAGATACGCAGTATTTT. Its translation is CASRTGTGADTQYF.

The chain combines TRBV7-2 with TRBJ2-7; TRBD2 matches at 13 bases. The ends lost 0 bases at V and 4 bases at J; junction bases unmatched: 3. Germline V gene data show CDR1 as SGHTA and CDR2 as FQGNSA. The CDR3 totals 16 residues. DNA of the CDR3: TGTGCCAGCAGCTTAGCGACTAGCGGGGGGTTTTACGAGCAGTACTTC. Protein: CASSLATSGGFYEQYF. Drawing the rest from reference TRBV7-2 and TRBJ2-7, the complete variable domain is GAGVSQSPSNKVTEKGKDVELRCDPISGHTALYWYRQSLGQGLEFLIYFQGNSAPDKSGLPSDRFSAERTGGSVSTLTIQRTQQEDSAVYLCASSLATSGGFYEQYFGPGTRLTVT.